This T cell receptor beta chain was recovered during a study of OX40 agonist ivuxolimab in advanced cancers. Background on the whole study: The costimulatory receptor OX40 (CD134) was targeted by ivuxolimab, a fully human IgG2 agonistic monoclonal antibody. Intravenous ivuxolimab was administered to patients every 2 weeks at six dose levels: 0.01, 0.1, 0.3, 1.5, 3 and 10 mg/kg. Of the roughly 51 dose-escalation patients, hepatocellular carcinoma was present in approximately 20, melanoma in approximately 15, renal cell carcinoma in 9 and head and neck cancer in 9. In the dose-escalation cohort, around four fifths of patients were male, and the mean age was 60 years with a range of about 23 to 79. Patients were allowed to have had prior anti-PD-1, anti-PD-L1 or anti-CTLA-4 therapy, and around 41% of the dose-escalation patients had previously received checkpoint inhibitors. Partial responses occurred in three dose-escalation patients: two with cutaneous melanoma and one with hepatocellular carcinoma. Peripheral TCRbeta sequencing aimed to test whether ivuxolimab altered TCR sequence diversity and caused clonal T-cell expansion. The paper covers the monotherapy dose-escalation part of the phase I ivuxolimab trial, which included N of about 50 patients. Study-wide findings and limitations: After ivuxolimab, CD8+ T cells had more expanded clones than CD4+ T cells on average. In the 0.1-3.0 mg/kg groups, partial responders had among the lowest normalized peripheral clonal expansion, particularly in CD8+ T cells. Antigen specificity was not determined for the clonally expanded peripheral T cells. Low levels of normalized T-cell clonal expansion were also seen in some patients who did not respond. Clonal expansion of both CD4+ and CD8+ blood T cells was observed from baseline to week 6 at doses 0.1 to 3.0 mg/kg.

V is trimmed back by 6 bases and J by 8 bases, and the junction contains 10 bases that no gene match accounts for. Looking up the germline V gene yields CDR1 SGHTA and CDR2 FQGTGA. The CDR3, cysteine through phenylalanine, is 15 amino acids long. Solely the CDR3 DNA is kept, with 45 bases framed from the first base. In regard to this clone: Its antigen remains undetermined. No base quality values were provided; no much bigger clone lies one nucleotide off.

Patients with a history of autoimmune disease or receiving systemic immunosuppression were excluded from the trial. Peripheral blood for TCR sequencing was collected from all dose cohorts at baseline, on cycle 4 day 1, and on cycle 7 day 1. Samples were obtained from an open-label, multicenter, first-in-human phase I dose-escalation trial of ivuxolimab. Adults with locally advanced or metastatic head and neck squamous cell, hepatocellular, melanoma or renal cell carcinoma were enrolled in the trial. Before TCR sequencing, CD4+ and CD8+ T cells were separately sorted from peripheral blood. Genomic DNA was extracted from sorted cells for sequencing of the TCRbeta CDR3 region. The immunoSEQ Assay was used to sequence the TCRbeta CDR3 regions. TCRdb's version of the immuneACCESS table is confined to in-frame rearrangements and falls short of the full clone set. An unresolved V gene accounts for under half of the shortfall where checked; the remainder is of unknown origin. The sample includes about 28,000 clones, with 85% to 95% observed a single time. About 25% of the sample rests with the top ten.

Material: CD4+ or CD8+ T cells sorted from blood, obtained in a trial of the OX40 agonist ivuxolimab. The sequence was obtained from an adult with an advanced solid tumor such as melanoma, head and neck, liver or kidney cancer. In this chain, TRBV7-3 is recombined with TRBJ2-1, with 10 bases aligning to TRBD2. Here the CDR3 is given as CASSPASGGWDEQFF. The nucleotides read TGTGCCAGCAGTCCTGCTAGCGGGGGTTGGGATGAGCAGTTCTTC.